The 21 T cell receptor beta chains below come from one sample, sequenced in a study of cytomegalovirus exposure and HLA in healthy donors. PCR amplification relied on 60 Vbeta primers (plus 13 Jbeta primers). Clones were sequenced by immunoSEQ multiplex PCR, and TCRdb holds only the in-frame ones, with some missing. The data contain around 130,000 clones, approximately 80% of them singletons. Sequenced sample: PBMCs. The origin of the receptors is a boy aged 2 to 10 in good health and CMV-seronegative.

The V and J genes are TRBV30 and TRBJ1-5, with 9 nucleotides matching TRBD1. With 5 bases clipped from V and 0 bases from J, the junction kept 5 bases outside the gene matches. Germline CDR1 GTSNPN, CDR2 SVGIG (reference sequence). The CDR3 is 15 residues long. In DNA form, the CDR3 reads TGTGCCTGGGGGACAGGGATTTATAGCAATCAGCCCCAGCATTTT. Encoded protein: CAWGTGIYSNQPQHF.

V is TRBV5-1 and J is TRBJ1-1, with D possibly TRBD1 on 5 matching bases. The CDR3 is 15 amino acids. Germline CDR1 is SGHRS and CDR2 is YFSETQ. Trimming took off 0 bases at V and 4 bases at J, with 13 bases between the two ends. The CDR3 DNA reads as TGCGCCAGCAGCTTGGGGGGGGAGGGGAGCACTGAAGCTTTCTTT. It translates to CASSLGGEGSTEAFF.

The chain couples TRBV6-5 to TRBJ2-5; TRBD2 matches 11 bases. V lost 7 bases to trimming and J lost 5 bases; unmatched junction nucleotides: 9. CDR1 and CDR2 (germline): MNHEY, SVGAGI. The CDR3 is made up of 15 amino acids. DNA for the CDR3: TGTGCCAGCAAAGGCGTAGCGGGGGGGTCGGAGACCCAGTACTTC. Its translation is CASKGVAGGSETQYF.

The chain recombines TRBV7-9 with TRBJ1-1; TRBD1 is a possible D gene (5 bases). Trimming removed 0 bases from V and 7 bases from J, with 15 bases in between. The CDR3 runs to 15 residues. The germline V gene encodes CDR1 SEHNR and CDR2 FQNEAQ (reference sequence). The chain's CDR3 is CASSLAGGDTNEAFF. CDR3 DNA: TGTGCCAGCAGCTTAGCGGGGGGTGATACCAATGAAGCTTTCTTT. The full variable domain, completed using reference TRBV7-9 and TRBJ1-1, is DTGVSQNPRHKITKRGQNVTFRCDPISEHNRLYWYRQTLGQGPEFLTYFQNEAQLEKSRLLSDRFSAERPKGSFSTLEIQRTEQGDSAMYLCASSLAGGDTNEAFFGQGTRLTVV.

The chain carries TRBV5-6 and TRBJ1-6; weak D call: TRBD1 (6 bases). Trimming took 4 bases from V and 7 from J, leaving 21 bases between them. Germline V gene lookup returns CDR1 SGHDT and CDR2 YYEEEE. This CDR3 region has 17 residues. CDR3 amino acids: CASSLPPTGTRNSPLHF. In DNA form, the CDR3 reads TGTGCCAGCAGCCTCCCCCCTACAGGGACCCGAAATTCACCCCTCCACTTT.

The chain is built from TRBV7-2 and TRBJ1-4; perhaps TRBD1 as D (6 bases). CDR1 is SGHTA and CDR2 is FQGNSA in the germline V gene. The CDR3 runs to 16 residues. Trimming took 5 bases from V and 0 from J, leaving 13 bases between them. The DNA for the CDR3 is TGTGCCAGCAGCCGGGGGGGGCAGACAACTAATGAAAAACTGTTTTTT. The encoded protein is CASSRGGQTTNEKLFF.

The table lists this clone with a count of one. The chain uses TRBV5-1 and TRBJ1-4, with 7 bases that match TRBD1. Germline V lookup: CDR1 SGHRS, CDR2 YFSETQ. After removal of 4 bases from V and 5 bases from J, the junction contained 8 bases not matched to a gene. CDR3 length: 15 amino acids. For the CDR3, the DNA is TGCGCCAGCAGCGACAGGGCTTCGGGAAATGAAAAACTGTTTTTT. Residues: CASSDRASGNEKLFF.

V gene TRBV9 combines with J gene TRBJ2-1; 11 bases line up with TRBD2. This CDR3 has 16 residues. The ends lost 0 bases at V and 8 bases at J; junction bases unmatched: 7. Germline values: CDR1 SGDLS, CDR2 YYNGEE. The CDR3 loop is CASSVVLAGAKDEQFF. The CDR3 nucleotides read TGTGCCAGCAGCGTAGTACTAGCGGGAGCAAAGGATGAGCAGTTCTTC.

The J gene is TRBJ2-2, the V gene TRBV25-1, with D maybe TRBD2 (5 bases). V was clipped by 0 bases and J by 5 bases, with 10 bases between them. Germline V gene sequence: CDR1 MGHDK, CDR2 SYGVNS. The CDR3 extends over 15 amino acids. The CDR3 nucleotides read TGTGCCAGCAGTGAATACGGAGGCGTGACCGGGGAGCTGTTTTTT. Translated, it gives CASSEYGGVTGELFF.

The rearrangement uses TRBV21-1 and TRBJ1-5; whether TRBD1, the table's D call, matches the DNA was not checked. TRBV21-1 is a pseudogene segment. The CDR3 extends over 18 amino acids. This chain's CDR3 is CASSAPKPLGQGYQPQHF. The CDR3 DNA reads TGTGCCAGCAGCGCCCCCAAACCCCTGGGACAGGGCTATCAGCCCCAGCATTTT.

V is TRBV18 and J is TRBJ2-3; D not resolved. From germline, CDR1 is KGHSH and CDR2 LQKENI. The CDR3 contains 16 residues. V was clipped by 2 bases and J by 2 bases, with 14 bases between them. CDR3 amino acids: CASSPYSRPHTDTQYF. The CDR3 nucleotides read TGTGCCAGCTCACCATACTCCCGCCCCCACACAGATACGCAGTATTTT. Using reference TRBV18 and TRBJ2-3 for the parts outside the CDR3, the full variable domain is NAGVMQNPRHLVRRRGQEARLRCSPMKGHSHVYWYRQLPEEGLKFMVYLQKENIIDESGMPKERFSAEFPKEGPSILRIQQVVRGDSAAYFCASSPYSRPHTDTQYFGPGTRLTVL.

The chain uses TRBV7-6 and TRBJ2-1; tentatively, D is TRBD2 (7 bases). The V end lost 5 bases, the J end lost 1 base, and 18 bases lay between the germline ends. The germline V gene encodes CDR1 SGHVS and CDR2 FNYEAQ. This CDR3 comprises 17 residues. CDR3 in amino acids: CASSPRRGPVSYNEQFF. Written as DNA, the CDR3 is TGTGCCAGCAGCCCCCGGCGGGGGCCCGTGTCCTACAATGAGCAGTTCTTC. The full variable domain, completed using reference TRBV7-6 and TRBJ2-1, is GAGVSQSPRYKVTKRGQDVALRCDPISGHVSLYWYRQALGQGPEFLTYFNYEAQQDKSGLPNDRFSAERPEGSISTLTIQRTEQRDSAMYRCASSPRRGPVSYNEQFFGPGTRLTVL.

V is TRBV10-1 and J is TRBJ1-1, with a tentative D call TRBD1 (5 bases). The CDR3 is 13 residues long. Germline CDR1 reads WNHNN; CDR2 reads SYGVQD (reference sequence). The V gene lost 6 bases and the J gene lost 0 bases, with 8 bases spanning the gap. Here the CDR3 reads CASRGDLNTEAFF. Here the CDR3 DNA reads TGCGCCAGCAGAGGGGATTTGAACACTGAAGCTTTCTTT.

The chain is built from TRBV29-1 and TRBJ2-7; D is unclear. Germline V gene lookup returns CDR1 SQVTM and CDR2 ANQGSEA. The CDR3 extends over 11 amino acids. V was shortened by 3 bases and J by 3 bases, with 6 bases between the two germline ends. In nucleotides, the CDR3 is TGCAGCGTTGAGGTCAGCTACGAGCAGTACTTC. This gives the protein CSVEVSYEQYF.

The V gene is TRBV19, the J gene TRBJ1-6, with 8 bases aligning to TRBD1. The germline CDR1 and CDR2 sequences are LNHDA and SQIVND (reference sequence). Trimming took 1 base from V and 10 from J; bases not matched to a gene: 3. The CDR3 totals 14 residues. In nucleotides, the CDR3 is TGTGCCAGTAGTATAGGACAGGGGTTCTCACCCCTCCACTTT. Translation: CASSIGQGFSPLHF.

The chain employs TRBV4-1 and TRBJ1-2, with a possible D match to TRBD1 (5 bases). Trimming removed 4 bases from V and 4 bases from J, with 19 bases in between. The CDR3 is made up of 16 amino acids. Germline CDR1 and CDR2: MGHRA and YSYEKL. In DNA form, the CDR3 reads TGCGCCAGCAGCCCTGAAGGGGCCTCAAGGGCCTATGGCTACACCTTC. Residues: CASSPEGASRAYGYTF.

CDR3 amino acids: CAWSIGQGRDIQYF. In DNA, the CDR3 is TGTGCCTGGAGTATAGGACAGGGTAGGGACATTCAGTACTTC. This chain joins TRBV30 and TRBJ2-4, with 8 bases that match TRBD1. Per the germline V gene, CDR1 is GTSNPN and CDR2 is SVGIG (reference sequence). J was trimmed by 8 bases and V by 2 bases; bases with no gene match: 8. The CDR3 has 14 amino acids.

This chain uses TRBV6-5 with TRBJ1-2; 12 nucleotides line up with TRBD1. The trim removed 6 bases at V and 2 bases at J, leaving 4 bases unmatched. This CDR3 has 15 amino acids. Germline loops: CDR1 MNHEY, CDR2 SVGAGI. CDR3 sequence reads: CASRGGQGANYGYTF. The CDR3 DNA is TGTGCCAGCAGGGGGGGACAGGGGGCAAACTATGGCTACACCTTC.

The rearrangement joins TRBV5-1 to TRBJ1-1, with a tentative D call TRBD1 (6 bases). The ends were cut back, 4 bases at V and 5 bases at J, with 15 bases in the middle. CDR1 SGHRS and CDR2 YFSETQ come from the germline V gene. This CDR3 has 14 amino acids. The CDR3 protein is CASSQTSGVTEAFF. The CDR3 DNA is TGCGCCAGCAGCCAGACTTCAGGGGTTACTGAAGCTTTCTTT.

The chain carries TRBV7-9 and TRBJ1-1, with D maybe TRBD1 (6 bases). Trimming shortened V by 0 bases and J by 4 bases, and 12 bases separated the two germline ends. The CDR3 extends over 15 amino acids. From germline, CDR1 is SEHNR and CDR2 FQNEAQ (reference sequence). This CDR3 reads CASSLAGGLGTEAFF. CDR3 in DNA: TGTGCCAGCAGCTTAGCAGGGGGATTGGGCACTGAAGCTTTCTTT.

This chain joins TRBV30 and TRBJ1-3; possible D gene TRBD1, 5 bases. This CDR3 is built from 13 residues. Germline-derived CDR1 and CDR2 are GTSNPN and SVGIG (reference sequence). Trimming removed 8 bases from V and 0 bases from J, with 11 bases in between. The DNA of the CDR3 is TGTGCCGGTACAGGTAACTCTGGAAACACCATATATTTT. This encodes CAGTGNSGNTIYF.